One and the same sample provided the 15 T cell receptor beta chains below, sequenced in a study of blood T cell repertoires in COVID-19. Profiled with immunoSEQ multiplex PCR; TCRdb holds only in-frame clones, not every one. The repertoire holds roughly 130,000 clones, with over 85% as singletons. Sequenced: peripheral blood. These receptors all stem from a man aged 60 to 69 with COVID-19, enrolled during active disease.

The CDR3: CASSSRADYSNQPQHF. The CDR3 coding sequence is TGTGCCAGCAGTTCCCGGGCAGACTATAGCAATCAGCCCCAGCATTTT. The V and J genes are TRBV6-5 and TRBJ1-5; no clear D. Germline V gene lookup returns CDR1 MNHEY and CDR2 SVGAGI. The CDR3 runs to 16 residues. V was cut by 4 bases and J by 0 bases, with 13 bases left in between.

CDR3 DNA: TGTGCCAGCAGCTTAGTGGCGACATTCGAGGGCAATGAGCAGTTCTTC. Translated, it gives CASSLVATFEGNEQFF. The chain employs TRBV7-2 and TRBJ2-1, with D possibly being TRBD2 (5 bases). V was clipped by 1 base and J by 6 bases, with 16 bases between them. The CDR3 extends over 16 amino acids. CDR1 is SGHTA, CDR2 FQGNSA, per germline.

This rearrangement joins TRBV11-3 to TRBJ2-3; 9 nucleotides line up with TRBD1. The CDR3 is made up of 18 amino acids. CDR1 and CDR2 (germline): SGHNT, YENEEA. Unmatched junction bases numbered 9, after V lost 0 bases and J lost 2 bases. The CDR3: CASSLEGQGSLNTDTQYF. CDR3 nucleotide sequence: TGTGCCAGCAGCTTAGAAGGACAGGGGTCTCTCAACACAGATACGCAGTATTTT.

The CDR3 DNA follows: TGTGCCAGCAGCCAGTCCAATGAGCAGTTCTTC. As protein: CASSQSNEQFF. This chain uses TRBV6-5 with TRBJ2-1; D is unclear. Germline loops: CDR1 MNHEY, CDR2 SVGAGI. The CDR3 sequence is 11 residues long. The V gene lost 6 bases and the J gene lost 6 bases, with 6 bases spanning the gap.

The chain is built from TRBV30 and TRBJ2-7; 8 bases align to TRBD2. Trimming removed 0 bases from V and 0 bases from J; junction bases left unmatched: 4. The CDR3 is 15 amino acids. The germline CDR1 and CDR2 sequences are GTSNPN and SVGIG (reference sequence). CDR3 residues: CAWSVPSGSSYEQYF. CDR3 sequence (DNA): TGTGCCTGGAGTGTACCCAGCGGGAGCTCCTACGAGCAGTACTTC.

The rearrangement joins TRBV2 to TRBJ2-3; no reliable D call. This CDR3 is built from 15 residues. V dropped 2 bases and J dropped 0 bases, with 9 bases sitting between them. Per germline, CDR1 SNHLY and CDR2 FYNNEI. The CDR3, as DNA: TGTGCCAGCAGTGAAAGGATAGCTAGCACAGATACGCAGTATTTT. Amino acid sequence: CASSERIASTDTQYF.

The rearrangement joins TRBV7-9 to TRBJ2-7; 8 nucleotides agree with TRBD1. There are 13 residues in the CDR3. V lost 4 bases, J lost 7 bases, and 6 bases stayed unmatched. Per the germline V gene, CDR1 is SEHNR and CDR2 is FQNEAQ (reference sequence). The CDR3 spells CASSSAGGGEQYF. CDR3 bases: TGTGCCAGCAGCTCAGCAGGGGGCGGGGAGCAGTACTTC.

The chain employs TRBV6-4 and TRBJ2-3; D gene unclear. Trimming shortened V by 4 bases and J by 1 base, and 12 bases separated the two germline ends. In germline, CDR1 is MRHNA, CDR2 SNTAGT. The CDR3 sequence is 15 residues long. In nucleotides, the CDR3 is TGTGCCAGCAGTGGCTCGGAGACTGGCACAGATACGCAGTATTTT. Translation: CASSGSETGTDTQYF.

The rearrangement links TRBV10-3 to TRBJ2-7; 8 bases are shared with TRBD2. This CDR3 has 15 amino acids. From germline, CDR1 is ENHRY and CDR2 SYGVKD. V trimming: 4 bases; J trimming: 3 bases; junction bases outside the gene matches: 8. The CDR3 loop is CAISASGGRYYEQYF. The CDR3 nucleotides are TGTGCCATCAGTGCCTCGGGAGGGAGGTACTACGAGCAGTACTTC.

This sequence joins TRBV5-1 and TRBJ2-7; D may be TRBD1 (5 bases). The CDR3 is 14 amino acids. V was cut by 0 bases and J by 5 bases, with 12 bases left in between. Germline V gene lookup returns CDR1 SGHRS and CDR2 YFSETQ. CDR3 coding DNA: TGCGCCAGCAGCTTGGGGGGCCCGTCCCACGAGCAGTACTTC. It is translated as CASSLGGPSHEQYF.

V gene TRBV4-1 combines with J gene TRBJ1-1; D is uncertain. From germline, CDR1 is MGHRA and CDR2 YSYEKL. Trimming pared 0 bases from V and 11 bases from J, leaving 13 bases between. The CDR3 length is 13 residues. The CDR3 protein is CASSQELSRWAFF. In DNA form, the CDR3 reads TGCGCCAGCAGCCAAGAACTCTCCCGATGGGCTTTCTTT.

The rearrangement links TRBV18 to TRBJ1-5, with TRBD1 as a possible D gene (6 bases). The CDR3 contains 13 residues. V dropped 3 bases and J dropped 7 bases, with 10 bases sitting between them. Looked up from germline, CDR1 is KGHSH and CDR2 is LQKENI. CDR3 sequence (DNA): TGTGCCAGCTCACCTCCAGGGGACCAGCCCCAGCATTTT. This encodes CASSPPGDQPQHF.

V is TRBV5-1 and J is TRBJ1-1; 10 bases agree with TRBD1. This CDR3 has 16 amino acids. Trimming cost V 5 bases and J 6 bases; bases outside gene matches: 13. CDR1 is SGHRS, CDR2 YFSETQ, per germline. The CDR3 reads CASREGTGEIVSEAFF. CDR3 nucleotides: TGCGCCAGCAGGGAAGGGACAGGGGAAATCGTATCTGAAGCTTTCTTT.

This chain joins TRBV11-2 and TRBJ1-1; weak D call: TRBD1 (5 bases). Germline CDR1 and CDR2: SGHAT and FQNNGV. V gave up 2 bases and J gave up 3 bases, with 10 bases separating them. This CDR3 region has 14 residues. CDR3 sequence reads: CASSLSGGDTEAFF. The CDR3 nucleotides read TGTGCCAGCAGCTTATCCGGGGGGGACACTGAAGCTTTCTTT.

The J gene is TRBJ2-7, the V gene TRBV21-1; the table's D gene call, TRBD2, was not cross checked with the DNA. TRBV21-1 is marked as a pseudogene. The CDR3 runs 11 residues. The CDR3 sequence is CASSAHREQYF. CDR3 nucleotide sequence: TGTGCCAGCAGCGCCCATCGGGAGCAGTACTTC.